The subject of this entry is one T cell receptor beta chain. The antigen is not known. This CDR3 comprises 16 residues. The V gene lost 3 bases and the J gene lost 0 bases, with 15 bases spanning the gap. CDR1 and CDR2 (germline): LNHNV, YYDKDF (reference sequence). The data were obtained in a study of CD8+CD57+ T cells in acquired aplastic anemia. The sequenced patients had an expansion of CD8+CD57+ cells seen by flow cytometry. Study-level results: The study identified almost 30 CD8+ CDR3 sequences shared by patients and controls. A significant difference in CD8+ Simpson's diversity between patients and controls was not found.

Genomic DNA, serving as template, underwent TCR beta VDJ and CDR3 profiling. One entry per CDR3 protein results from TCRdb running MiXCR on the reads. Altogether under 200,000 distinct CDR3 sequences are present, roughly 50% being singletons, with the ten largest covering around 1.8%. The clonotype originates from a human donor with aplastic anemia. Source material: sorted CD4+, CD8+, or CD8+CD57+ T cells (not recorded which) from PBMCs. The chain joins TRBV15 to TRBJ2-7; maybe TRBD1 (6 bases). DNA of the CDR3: TGTGCCACCAGCAGCTTAGTGGGGGCTAGCTCCTACGAGCAGTACTTC. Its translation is CATSSLVGASSYEQYF. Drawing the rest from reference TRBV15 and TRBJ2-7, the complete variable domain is DAMVIQNPRYQVTQFGKPVTLSCSQTLNHNVMYWYQQKSSQAPKLLFHYYDKDFNNEADTPDNFQSRRPNTSFCFLDIRSPGLGDTAMYLCATSSLVGASSYEQYFGPGTRLTVT.